A selection of T cell receptor beta chains follows, all from one sample in a study of OX40 agonist ivuxolimab in advanced cancers. The repertoire was sequenced with immunoSEQ multiplex PCR; TCRdb's copy has only in-frame clones and lacks some. The sample shows under 30,000 clones, approximately 80% of them seen only once. The sequencing used CD4+ or CD8+ T cells sorted from blood, collected in a trial of the OX40 agonist ivuxolimab. The source of these receptors is an adult with an advanced solid tumor such as melanoma, head and neck, liver or kidney cancer. Both conserved end residues are part of each CDR3. A D gene is named only where the DNA matches it firmly. Part of the rows lack a size; the others show once, few, many or a class for expanded clones.

TRBV4-2	.	.	TRBJ2-3	TGTGCCAGCAGCCAGGCTGATCCCTCAGATACGCAGTATTTT	CASSQADPSDTQYF
TRBV9	.	.	TRBJ1-2	TGTGCCAGCAGCGAAAACAGGGTTTCTAACTATGGCTACACCTTC	CASSENRVSNYGYTF
TRBV25-1	TRBD2	.	TRBJ2-1	TGTGCCAGCCTAGGACTAGCCGATGAGCAGTTCTTC	CASLGLADEQFF
TRBV10-3	TRBD2	.	TRBJ2-1	TGTGCCATCAGGGGAACCGGGACTAGCGGGGGGCGCTCCTACAATGAGCAGTTCTTC	CAIRGTGTSGGRSYNEQFF
TRBV13	.	once	TRBJ1-1	TGTGCCAGCAGCTTAGCGCGGGGGGCGGGCACTGAAGCTTTCTTT	CASSLARGAGTEAFF
TRBV13	.	.	TRBJ1-2	TGTGCCAGCAGCTTGGGTAGGGACCCTTCTAGCGGCTACACCTTC	CASSLGRDPSSGYTF
TRBV7-6	TRBD2	.	TRBJ2-3	TGTGCCAGCAGCCTACAACGGGCGGGGGCAGATACGCAGTATTTT	CASSLQRAGADTQYF
TRBV7-2	TRBD2	few	TRBJ2-7	TGTGCCAGCAGCTTAGCGGGGGGGAGCTCCTACGAGCAGTACTTC	CASSLAGGSSYEQYF
TRBV9	.	once	TRBJ2-2	TGTGCCAGCAATGGAGGGGGGCTGAACACCGGGGAGCTGTTTTTT	CASNGGGLNTGELFF
TRBV11-2	.	.	TRBJ2-7	TGTGCCAGCAGCTTAGCCCTAGTGGACGGATTCCCCTACGAGCAGTACTTC	CASSLALVDGFPYEQYF
TRBV19	.	once	TRBJ1-1	TGTGCCAGTAGTATATACGGGGGGGCCACTGAAGCTTTCTTT	CASSIYGGATEAFF
TRBV5-1	TRBD2	.	TRBJ2-1	TGCGCCAGCAGCTTGAAGGGACTAGCGGGGGGACTTTACAATGAGCAGTTCTTC	CASSLKGLAGGLYNEQFF
TRBV15	.	.	TRBJ1-5	TGTGCCACCAGCAGAGACAGGAACCTCAATCAGCCCCAGCATTTT	CATSRDRNLNQPQHF
TRBV5-1	.	.	TRBJ2-7	TGCGCCAGCAGCTTGGACAGGGGGGGCTACGAGCAGTACTTC	CASSLDRGGYEQYF
TRBV19	.	.	TRBJ1-5	TGTGCCAGTAGTGGACCCCGGACAGCCCGGCGTCAGCCCCAGCATTTT	CASSGPRTARRQPQHF
TRBV5-1	.	medium-sized	TRBJ2-7	TGCGCCAGCAGCTTTAAGGTTTGGGGCTACGAGCAGTACTTC	CASSFKVWGYEQYF
TRBV10-3	TRBD1	.	TRBJ1-4	TGTGCCAGCGGGACAGGAGGCGAAAAACTGTTTTTT	CASGTGGEKLFF
TRBV5-1	.	few	TRBJ2-3	TGCGCCAGCAACTCGCCCTCCAGGTCGGGTACGCAGTATTTT	CASNSPSRSGTQYF